Below, one TCR beta chain is given with its context. The antigen is not known. Treatment defined: some 20 received Ad26.COV2.S at low or high dose, single or two shots; roughly five received placebo; per-sample allocation not given. Sampling occurred on day 63 after the first vaccine or placebo injection. Based in Boston, the donor was an adult of 18-55 years. The entry originates in a study of Ad26.COV2.S vaccination and SARS-CoV-2 variants. Study results and limitations: Vaccine and placebo groups showed comparable non-spike TCR breadth. Post-vaccination breadth of spike-specific CD8+ and CD4+ T cell responses was reportedly substantial.

Generated by immunoSEQ multiplex PCR, the TCRdb table keeps only in-frame clones and is missing some. The data hold around 380,000 clones, with about 85% observed a single time. V was pared by 4 bases and J by 4 bases, with 5 bases between. The germline V gene has CDR1 SNHLY and CDR2 FYNNEI. This CDR3 has 12 residues. The starting material was peripheral blood, obtained in a trial of Ad26.COV2.S vaccine versus placebo. This receptor was identified in a person between 18 and 60 years old who received the Ad26.COV2.S COVID-19 vaccine or a placebo. The V gene is TRBV2, the J gene TRBJ1-5; D is uncertain. The CDR3 bases are TGTGCCAGCAGTGTTGGGAATCAGCCCCAGCATTTT. Its translation: CASSVGNQPQHF.